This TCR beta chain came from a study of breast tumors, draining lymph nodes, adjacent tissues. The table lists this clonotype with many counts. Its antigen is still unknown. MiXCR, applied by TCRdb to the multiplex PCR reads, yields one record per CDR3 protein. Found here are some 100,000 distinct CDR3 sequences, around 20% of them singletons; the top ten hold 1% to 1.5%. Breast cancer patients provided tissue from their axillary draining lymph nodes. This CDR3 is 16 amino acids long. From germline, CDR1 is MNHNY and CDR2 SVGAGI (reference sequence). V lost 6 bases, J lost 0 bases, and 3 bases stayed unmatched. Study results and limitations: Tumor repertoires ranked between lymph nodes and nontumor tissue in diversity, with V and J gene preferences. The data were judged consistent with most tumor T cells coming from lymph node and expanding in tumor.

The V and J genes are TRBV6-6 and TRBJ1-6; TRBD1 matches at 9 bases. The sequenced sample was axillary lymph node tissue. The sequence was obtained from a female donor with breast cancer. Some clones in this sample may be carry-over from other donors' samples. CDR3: CASRPTGGSYNSPLHF. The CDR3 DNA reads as TGTGCCAGCAGACCGACAGGGGGCTCCTATAATTCACCCCTCCACTTT.